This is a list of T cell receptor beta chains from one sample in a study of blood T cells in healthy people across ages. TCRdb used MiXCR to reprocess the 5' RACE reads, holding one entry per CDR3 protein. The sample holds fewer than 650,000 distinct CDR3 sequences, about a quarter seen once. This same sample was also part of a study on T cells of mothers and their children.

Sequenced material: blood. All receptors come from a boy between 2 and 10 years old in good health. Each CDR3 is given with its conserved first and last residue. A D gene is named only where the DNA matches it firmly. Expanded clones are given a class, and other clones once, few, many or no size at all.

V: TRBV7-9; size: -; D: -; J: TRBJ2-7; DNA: TGTGCCAGCAGCTTGGTTCAACGAGACTACGAGCAGTACTTC; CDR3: CASSLVQRDYEQYF
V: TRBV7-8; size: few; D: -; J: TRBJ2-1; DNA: TGTGCCAGCAGCTTAGGAACTAGTTGGGTTGAGCAGTTCTTC; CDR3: CASSLGTSWVEQFF
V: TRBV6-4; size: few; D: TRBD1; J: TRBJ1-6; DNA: TGTGCCAGCAGTGAACAGGGGGGGTACAATTCACCCCTCCACTTT; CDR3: CASSEQGGYNSPLHF
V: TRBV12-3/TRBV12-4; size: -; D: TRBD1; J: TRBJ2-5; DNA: TGTGCCAGCAGTCGCAGCGGACAGGGGATAGAGACCCAGTACTTC; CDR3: CASSRSGQGIETQYF
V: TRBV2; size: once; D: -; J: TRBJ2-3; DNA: TGTGCCAGCAGTGTGCTCACAGATACGCAGTATTTT; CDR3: CASSVLTDTQYF
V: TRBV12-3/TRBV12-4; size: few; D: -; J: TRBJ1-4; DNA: TGTGCCAGCAGTTTGGGTACTCGGGAAAAACTGTTTTTT; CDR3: CASSLGTREKLFF
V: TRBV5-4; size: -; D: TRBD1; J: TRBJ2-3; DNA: TGTGCCAGCAGCCCAGACAGGGTGGCAATGACAGATACGCAGTATTTT; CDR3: CASSPDRVAMTDTQYF
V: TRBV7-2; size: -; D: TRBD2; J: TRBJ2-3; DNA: TGTGCCAGCAGCTTAGTTCCTAGCGGGAGCACAGATACGCAGTATTTT; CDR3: CASSLVPSGSTDTQYF
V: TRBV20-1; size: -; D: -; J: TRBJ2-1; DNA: TGCAGTGCTAGGCCCTGGGGGAACAATGAGCAGTTCTTC; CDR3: CSARPWGNNEQFF
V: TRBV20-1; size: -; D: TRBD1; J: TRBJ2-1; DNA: TGCAGTGCTAGAGAGGACAGGGGGCTTATCGATGAGCAGTTCTTC; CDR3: CSAREDRGLIDEQFF
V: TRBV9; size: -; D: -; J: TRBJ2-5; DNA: TGTGCCAGCAGCGTAGGAGGGAGCAGGGAGACCCAGTACTTC; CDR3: CASSVGGSRETQYF
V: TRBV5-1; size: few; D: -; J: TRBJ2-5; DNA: TGCGCCAGCAGCTTGGCCTCGGAGGGGGCCTCTTTC; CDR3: CASSLASEGASF
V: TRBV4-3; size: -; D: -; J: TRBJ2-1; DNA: TGCGCCAGCAGCCAAGATCCTAGCTATGAGCAGTTCTTC; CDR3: CASSQDPSYEQFF
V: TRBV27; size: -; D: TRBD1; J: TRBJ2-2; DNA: TGTGCCAGCAGTTTAGCAGGGGGCAGCAATACCGGGGAGCTGTTTTTT; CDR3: CASSLAGGSNTGELFF
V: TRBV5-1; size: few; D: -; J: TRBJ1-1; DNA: TGCGCCAGCAGCCCAGGATGGGGCGGTAACACTGAAGCTTTCTTT; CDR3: CASSPGWGGNTEAFF
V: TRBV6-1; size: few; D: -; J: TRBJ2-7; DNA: TGTGCCAGCAGTGACCGGGACGCTTCCTACGAGCAGTACTTC; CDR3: CASSDRDASYEQYF
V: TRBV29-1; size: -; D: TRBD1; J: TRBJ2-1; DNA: TGCAGCGTTGCTCCGGGACAGACTAAGTACAATGAGCAGTTCTTC; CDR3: CSVAPGQTKYNEQFF
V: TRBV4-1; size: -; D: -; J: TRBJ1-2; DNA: TGCGCCAGCAGCCGAACCCAGATTGGCAGCATCTATGGCTACACCTTC; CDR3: CASSRTQIGSIYGYTF
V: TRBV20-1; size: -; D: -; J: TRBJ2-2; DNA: TGCAGTGCTAGTAGCGGAACAGACACCGGGGAGCTGTTTTTT; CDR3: CSASSGTDTGELFF
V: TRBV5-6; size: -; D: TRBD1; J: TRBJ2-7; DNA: TGTGCCAGCAGCCGTTGGGGACAGGGGGCGAATTCCTACGAGCAGTACTTC; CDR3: CASSRWGQGANSYEQYF
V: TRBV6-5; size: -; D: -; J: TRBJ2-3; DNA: TGTGCCAGCAGCCTCATACCAGATACGCAGTATTTT; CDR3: CASSLIPDTQYF
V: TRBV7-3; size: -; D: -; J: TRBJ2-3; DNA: TGTGCCAGCAGCCCCCGGCGGGGTTGGACAGATACGCAGTATTTT; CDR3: CASSPRRGWTDTQYF
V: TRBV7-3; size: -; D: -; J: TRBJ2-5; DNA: TGTGCCAGCAGCTTAGAGGCGGGGAGAGGGACCCAGTACTTC; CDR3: CASSLEAGRGTQYF
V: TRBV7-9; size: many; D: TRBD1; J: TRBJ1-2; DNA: TGTGCCAGCAGCCCCTGGGACAGAAACTATGGCTACACCTTC; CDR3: CASSPWDRNYGYTF
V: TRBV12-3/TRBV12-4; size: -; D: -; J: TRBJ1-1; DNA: TGTGCCAGCGGGAGGCCTGAGGGAGCGGAAGCTTTCTTT; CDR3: CASGRPEGAEAFF
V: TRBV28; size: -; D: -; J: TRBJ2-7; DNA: TGTGCCAGCAGTTCTGGGGCAGGGCAATCCACCTACGAGCAGTACTTC; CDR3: CASSSGAGQSTYEQYF
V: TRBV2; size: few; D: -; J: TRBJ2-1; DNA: TGTGCCAGCGGATTACAGGCTAACAATGAGCAGTTCTTC; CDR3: CASGLQANNEQFF
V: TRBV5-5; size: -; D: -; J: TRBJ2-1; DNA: TGTGCCAGCAGCCGCCGCCCCTACAATGAGCAGTTCTTC; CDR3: CASSRRPYNEQFF
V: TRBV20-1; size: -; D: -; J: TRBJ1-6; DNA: TGCAGTGCTAGAGATGAATGGCAGGCACAGCGTTCACCCCTCCACTTT; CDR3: CSARDEWQAQRSPLHF